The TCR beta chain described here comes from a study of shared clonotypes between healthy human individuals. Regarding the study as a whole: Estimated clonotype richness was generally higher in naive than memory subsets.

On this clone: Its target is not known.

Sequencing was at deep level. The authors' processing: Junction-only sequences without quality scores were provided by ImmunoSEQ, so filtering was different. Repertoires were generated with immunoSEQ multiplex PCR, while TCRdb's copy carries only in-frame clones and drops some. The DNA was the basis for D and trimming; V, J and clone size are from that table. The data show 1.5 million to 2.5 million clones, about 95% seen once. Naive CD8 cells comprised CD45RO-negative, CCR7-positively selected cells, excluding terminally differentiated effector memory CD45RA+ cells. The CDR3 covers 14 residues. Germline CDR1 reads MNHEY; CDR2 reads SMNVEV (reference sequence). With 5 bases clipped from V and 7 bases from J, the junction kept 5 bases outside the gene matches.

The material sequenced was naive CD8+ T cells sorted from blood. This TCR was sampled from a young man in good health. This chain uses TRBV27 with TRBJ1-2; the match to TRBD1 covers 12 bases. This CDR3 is CASSPGQGASGYTF. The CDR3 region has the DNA TGTGCCAGCAGTCCGGGACAGGGGGCGAGTGGCTACACCTTC.